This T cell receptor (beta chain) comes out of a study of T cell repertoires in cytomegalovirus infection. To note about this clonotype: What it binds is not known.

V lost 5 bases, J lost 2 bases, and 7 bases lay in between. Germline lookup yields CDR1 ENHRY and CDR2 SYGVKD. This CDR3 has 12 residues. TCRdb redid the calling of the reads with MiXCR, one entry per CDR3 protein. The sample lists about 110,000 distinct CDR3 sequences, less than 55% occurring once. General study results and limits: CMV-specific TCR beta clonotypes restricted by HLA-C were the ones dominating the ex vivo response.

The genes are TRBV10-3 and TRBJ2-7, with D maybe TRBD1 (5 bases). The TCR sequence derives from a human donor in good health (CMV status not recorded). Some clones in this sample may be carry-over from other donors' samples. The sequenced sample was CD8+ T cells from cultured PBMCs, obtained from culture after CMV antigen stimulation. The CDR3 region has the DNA TGTGCCATCAGTCAGGGCACCTACGAGCAGTACTTC. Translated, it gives CAISQGTYEQYF.